This T cell receptor beta chain was identified during a study of blood T cell repertoires in COVID-19. Looking at the study overall: Donors in the United States, Italy and Spain gave samples during acute or convalescent COVID-19. PBMCs, B-cell-depleted T cells, or T cells were the source of the cDNA or gDNA that made up the material.

Self-reported history from a screening survey and questionnaire set each donor's cohort. Authors' analysis steps: Amplified reference gene primers provided the basis for estimating nucleated cell counts. Sequenced by immunoSEQ multiplex PCR; TCRdb stores in-frame clones only, minus some. V, J and clone size reflect that table, while D and trimming were determined from the DNA. The sample lists some 260,000 clones, 84% occurring once. Germline CDR1 is SGHNT and CDR2 is YENEEA. The CDR3 is made up of 14 amino acids. V lost 4 bases, J lost 1 base, and 10 bases lay in between. The sample consisted of PBMCs or T cells enriched from blood (not recorded which). The TCR was taken from a man aged 25 to 45 with acute COVID-19. The chain combines TRBV11-3 with TRBJ2-5, with D maybe TRBD1 (5 bases). The CDR3 coding sequence is TGTGCCAGCAGCTATGGACACATCCAAGAGACCCAGTACTTC. Protein sequence: CASSYGHIQETQYF.